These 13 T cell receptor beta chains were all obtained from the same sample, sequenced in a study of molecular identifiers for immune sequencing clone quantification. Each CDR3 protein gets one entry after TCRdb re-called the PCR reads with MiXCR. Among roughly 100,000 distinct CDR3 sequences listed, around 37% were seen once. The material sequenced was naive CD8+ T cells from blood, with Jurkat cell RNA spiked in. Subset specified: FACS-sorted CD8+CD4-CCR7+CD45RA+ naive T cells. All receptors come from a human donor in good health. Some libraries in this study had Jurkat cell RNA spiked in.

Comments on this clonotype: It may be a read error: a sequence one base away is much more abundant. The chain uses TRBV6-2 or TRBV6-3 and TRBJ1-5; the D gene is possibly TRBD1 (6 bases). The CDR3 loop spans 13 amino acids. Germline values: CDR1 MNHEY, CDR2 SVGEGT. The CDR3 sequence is CATTDSLYQPRHF. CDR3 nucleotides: TGTGCCACCACGGACAGCCTGTATCAGCCCCGGCATTTT.

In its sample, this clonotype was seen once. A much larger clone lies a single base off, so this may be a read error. CDR3 coding DNA: TGTGCCAGTAGTATAACCGCCAAGTCGGGGACCCAGTACTTC. Residues: CASSITAKSGTQYF. This chain links TRBV19 with TRBJ2-5; D gene ambiguous. Germline CDR1 and CDR2: LNHDA and SQIVND (reference sequence). The CDR3 sequence is 14 residues long. Trimming stripped 2 bases from V and 7 bases from J, with 14 bases between.

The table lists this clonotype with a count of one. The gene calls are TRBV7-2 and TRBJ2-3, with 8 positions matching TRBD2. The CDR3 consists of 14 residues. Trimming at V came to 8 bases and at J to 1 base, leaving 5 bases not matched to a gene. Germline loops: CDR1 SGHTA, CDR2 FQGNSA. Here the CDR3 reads CASGQAGGTDTQYF. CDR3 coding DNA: TGTGCCAGCGGCCAAGCGGGAGGCACAGATACGCAGTATTTT.

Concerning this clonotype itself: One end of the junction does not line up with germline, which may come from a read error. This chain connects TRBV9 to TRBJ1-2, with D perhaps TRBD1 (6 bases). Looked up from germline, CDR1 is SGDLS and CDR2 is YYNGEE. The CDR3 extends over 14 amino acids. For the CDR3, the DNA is TGTGCCAGCAGCGTGTCAGGGGCCAACTATGGCTACCCCTTC. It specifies CASSVSGANYGYPF.

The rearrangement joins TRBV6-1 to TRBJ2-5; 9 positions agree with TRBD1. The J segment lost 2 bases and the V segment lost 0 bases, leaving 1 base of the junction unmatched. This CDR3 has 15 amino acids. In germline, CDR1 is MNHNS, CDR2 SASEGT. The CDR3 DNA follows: TGTGCCAGCAGTGAAGCAGGGACAGGGCAAGAGACCCAGTACTTC. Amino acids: CASSEAGTGQETQYF.

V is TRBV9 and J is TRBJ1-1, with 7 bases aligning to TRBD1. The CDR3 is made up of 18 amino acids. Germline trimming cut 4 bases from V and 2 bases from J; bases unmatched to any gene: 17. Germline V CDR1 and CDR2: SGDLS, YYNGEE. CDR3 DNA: TGTGCCAGCAGCTCTTTTGACCCAGGGGGTTCACCTAACACTGAAGCTTTCTTT. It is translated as CASSSFDPGGSPNTEAFF.

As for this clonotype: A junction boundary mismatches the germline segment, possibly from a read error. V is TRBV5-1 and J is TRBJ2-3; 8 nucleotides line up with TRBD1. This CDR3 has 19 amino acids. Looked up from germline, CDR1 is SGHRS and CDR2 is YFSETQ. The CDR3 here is CASRLAPPRGRGRRDRQYF. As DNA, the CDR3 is TGCGCCAGCAGACTTGCCCCCCCCAGGGGGCGCGGAAGGCGGGATAGGCAGTATTTT. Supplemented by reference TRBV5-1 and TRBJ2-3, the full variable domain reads KAGVTQTPRYLIKTRGQQVTLSCSPISGHRSVSWYQQTPGQGLQFLFEYFSETQRNKGNFPGRFSGRQFSNSRSEMNVSTLELGDSALYLCASRLAPPRGRGRRDRQYFGPGTRLTVL.

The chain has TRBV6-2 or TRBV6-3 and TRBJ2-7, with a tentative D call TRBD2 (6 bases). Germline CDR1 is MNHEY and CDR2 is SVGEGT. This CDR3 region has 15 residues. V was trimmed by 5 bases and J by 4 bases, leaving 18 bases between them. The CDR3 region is CASSDWTTTGYEQYF. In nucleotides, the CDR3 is TGTGCCAGCAGTGACTGGACTACCACCGGGTACGAGCAGTACTTC.

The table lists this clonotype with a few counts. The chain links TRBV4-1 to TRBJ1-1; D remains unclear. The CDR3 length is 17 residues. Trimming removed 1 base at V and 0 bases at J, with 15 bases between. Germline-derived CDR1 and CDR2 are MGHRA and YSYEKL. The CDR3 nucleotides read TGCGCCAGCAGCCAAGGGAGTTGGAGTGAAATGAACACTGAAGCTTTCTTT. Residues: CASSQGSWSEMNTEAFF.

In DNA, the CDR3 is TGTGCCAGTAGTATGACAGACTATAGCAATCAGCCCCAGCATTTT. It specifies CASSMTDYSNQPQHF. This rearrangement joins TRBV19 to TRBJ1-5; TRBD1 might be the D (5 bases). The V gene lost 3 bases and the J gene lost 0 bases, with 9 bases spanning the gap. Germline CDR1 reads LNHDA; CDR2 reads SQIVND (reference sequence). This CDR3 region has 15 residues.

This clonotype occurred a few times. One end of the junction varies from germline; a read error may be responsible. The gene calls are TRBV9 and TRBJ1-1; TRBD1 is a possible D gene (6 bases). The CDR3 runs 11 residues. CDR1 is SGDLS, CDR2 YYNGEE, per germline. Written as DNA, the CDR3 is TGTGCCAGCAGGGGGGCCCACGGGCTGGGGTTT. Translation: CASRGAHGLGF.

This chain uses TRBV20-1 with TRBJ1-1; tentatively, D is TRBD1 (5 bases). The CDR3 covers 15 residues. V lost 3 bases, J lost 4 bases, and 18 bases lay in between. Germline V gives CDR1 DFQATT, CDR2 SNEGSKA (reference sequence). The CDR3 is CSASPWRGRSTEAFF. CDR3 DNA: TGCAGTGCTAGTCCCTGGCGGGGACGGTCCACTGAAGCTTTCTTT.

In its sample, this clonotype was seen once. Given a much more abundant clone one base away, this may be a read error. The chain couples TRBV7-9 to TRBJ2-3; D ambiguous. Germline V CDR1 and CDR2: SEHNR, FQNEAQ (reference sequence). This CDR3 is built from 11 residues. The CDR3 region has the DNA TGTGCCACCAGCATCCTGGATACGCAGTATTTT. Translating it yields CATSILDTQYF.